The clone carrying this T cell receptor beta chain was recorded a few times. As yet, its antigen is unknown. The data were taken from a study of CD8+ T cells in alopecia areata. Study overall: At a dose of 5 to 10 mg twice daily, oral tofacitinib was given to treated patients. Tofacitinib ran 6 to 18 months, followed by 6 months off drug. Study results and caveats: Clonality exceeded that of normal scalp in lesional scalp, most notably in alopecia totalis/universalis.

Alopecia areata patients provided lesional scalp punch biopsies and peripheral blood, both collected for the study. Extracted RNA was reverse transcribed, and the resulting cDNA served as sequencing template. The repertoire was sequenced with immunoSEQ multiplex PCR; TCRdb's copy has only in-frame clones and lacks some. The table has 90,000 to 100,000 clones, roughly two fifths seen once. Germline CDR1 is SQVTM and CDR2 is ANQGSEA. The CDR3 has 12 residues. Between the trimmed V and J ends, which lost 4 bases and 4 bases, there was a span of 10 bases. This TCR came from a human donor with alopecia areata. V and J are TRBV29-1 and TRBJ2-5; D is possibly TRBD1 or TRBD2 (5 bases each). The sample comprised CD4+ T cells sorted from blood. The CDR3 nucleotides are TGCAGCGTTGGATATGGGGGAGAGACCCAGTACTTC. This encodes CSVGYGGETQYF.